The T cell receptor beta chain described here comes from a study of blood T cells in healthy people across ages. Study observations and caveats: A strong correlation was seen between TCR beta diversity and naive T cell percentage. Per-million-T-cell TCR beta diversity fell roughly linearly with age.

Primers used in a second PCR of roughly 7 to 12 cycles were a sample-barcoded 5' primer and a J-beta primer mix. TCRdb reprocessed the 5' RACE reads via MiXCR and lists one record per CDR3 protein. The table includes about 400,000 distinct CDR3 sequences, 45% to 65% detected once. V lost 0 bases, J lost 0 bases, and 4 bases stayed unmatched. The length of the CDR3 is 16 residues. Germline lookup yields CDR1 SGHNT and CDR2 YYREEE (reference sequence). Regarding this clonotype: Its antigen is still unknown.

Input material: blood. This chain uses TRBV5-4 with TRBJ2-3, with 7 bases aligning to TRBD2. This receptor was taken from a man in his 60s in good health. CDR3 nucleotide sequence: TGTGCCAGCAGCTTGGGCGGGGGACGTAGCACAGATACGCAGTATTTT. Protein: CASSLGGGRSTDTQYF.